This TCR beta chain originates from a study of graft-versus-host responses after intestinal transplantation. The CDR3 runs 13 residues. The V gene end was trimmed by 6 bases and the J gene end by 4 bases; junction bases not matched to a gene: 3. Per the germline V gene, CDR1 is MGHRA and CDR2 is YSYEKL. Libraries were prepared by immunoSEQ multiplex PCR; TCRdb keeps only in-frame clonotypes and omits some of them. This sample has some 70,000 clones, with roughly 84% found just once. On this clone: The antigen remains undetermined.

This specimen was unstimulated CD8+ T cells sorted from spleen or lymph node cells, taken before transplant. The source is a human donor who was the organ donor for an intestinal transplant. The chain recombines TRBV4-1 with TRBJ1-1, with TRBD1 identical over 9 bases. CDR3 sequence: CASSGQGITEAFF. The CDR3 DNA reads TGCGCCAGCAGTGGACAGGGGATCACTGAAGCTTTCTTT.